The text below deals with one TCR beta chain. These data are taken from a study of blood T cell repertoires in COVID-19. CDR1 is SGHVS, CDR2 FQNEAQ, per germline. With V trimmed by 5 bases and J by 1 base, 4 bases remained unmatched. This CDR3 is 16 amino acids long. Assay: immunoSEQ multiplex PCR; the TCRdb copy retains only in-frame clones and omits some. The sample lists approximately 300,000 clones, under 90% seen once, with about 4.2% in the top ten. Across under 25 US areas, participants ranged in age from 18 to 89 years. Cohort assignment relied on participant-reported clinical history. Cohort 3 recovery required two negative PCRs, clearance, or symptom resolution.

The sample consisted of PBMCs or T cells enriched from blood (not recorded which). The chain joins TRBV7-8 to TRBJ2-3; 12 bases are shared with TRBD2. This sequence was found in a man aged 25 to 45 who had recovered from COVID-19. This chain's CDR3 is CASSRTSGMGTDTQYF. The CDR3, as DNA: TGTGCCAGCAGCCGGACTAGCGGGATGGGCACAGATACGCAGTATTTT.